The 31 T cell receptor beta chains below come from one sample, sequenced in a study of T-cell memory formation after mild COVID-19 (dated by TCRdb to the early 2020s). Libraries came from 5' RACE. Sequenced using an Illumina NovaSeq 6000. TCRdb reanalyzed the raw reads on its own, using fastp at Q25 for trimming and MiXCR for clone calling, and kept in-frame beta chains. Every distinct CDR3 protein forms one entry, paired with its most common genes and DNA. Recorded for this sample are roughly 380,000 distinct CDR3 sequences; 25% to 30% of them occurred a single time. The top ten clonotypes cover around an eighth of the sample. Sequencing was performed on PBMCs or a T cell subset sorted from them (not recorded which). Source of these receptors: an adult woman who had mild COVID-19 (a few samples of this study predate the infection). The sample titles of this study are shuffled in the database, so cell type and time point are left out; the donor was told from shared clones.

This clonotype was detected only a few times. The J gene is TRBJ1-1, the V gene TRBV9, with unresolved D. This CDR3 has 15 residues. V was shortened by 0 bases and J by 6 bases, with 15 bases between the two germline ends. Looked up from germline, CDR1 is SGDLS and CDR2 is YYNGEE. CDR3 sequence: CASSVANGPAAEAFF. For the CDR3, the DNA is TGTGCCAGCAGCGTAGCTAATGGGCCAGCCGCTGAAGCTTTCTTT. The full variable domain, with the rest looked up from reference TRBV9 and TRBJ1-1, is DSGVTQTPKHLITATGQRVTLRCSPRSGDLSVYWYQQSLDQGLQFLIQYYNGEERAKGNILERFSAQQFPDLHSELNLSSLELGDSALYFCASSVANGPAAEAFFGQGTRLTVV.

This clonotype was observed a few times. The chain carries TRBV7-9 and TRBJ1-1; D remains unclear. CDR3 length equals 17 residues. Trimming removed 4 bases at V and 5 bases at J, with 23 bases between. Looked up from germline, CDR1 is SEHNR and CDR2 is FQNEAQ (reference sequence). In DNA form, the CDR3 reads TGTGCCAGCAGCTGGGAGATGGGCCCGAACTTTCGGACTGAAGCTTTCTTT. Protein sequence: CASSWEMGPNFRTEAFF.

This chain connects TRBV11-3 to TRBJ2-3, with TRBD2 matching over 8 bases. CDR1 SGHNT and CDR2 YENEEA come from the germline V gene. This CDR3 contains 14 residues. The V gene end was trimmed by 5 bases and the J gene end by 4 bases; junction bases not matched to a gene: 5. The CDR3 sequence is CASSPGGAPDTQYF. DNA for the CDR3: TGTGCCAGCAGCCCGGGGGGGGCCCCAGATACGCAGTATTTT. Drawing the rest from reference TRBV11-3 and TRBJ2-3, the complete variable domain is EAGVVQSPRYKIIEKKQPVAFWCNPISGHNTLYWYLQNLGQGPELLIRYENEEAVDDSQLPKDRFSAERLKGVDSTLKIQPAELGDSAVYLCASSPGGAPDTQYFGPGTRLTVL.

Only a few counts were recorded for this clonotype. The chain combines TRBV5-1 with TRBJ2-7, with unresolved D. This CDR3 has 12 residues. Germline CDR1 is SGHRS and CDR2 is YFSETQ. Trimming took 4 bases from V and 4 from J, leaving 9 bases between them. CDR3: CASSTDGYEQYF. In nucleotides, the CDR3 is TGCGCCAGCAGCACGGACGGTTACGAGCAGTACTTC.

The chain carries TRBV5-1 and TRBJ2-3; TRBD1 or TRBD2 may be the D gene (5 bases each). The CDR3 is 15 amino acids. CDR1 and CDR2 (germline): SGHRS, YFSETQ. V was pared by 0 bases and J by 8 bases, with 16 bases between. The CDR3 spells CASSLGGTLHGTQYF. The CDR3 nucleotides read TGCGCCAGCAGCTTGGGTGGGACGCTGCACGGTACGCAGTATTTT.

The chain uses TRBV15 and TRBJ1-1, with a tentative D call TRBD1 (6 bases). Trimming stripped 3 bases from V and 0 bases from J, with 14 bases between. The CDR3 consists of 16 residues. In germline, CDR1 is LNHNV, CDR2 YYDKDF (reference sequence). This chain's CDR3 is CATSSAGQGMNTEAFF. CDR3 DNA sequence: TGTGCCACCAGCAGCGCAGGCCAGGGGATGAACACTGAAGCTTTCTTT.

The rearrangement joins TRBV6-5 to TRBJ1-1, with D unclear. Germline CDR1 is MNHEY and CDR2 is SVGAGI. CDR3 length equals 15 residues. Trimming shortened V by 0 bases and J by 2 bases, and 10 bases separated the two germline ends. The CDR3 region has the DNA TGTGCCAGCAGTTACTCTTGGGCAGCTAACACTGAAGCTTTCTTT. It specifies CASSYSWAANTEAFF.

V gene TRBV6-5 combines with J gene TRBJ2-7; 8 nucleotides match TRBD1. The CDR3 totals 14 residues. V lost 2 bases and J lost 6; bases outside the gene matches: 6. Germline V gene sequence: CDR1 MNHEY, CDR2 SVGAGI. The CDR3 region has the DNA TGTGCCAGCAGTTACGCCGACAGGGGAGGCGAGCAGTACTTC. It translates to CASSYADRGGEQYF.

The chain carries TRBV7-9 and TRBJ2-5, with 11 positions matching TRBD2. V lost 1 base, J lost 3 bases, and 1 base stayed unmatched. Per the germline V gene, CDR1 is SEHNR and CDR2 is FQNEAQ (reference sequence). This CDR3 has 15 residues. Here the CDR3 DNA reads TGTGCCAGCAGCTTAGGGGGACTAGCGGAAGAGACCCAGTACTTC. Its protein is CASSLGGLAEETQYF.

This clonotype was counted many times. The rearrangement links TRBV9 to TRBJ2-2; D is perhaps TRBD2 (5 bases). Deletions cut 1 base from V and 5 bases from J, with 12 bases between. The CDR3 loop spans 15 amino acids. Per germline, CDR1 SGDLS and CDR2 YYNGEE. The CDR3 DNA follows: TGTGCCAGCAGCGTATCCATATCGGGGACCGGGGAGCTGTTTTTT. Translating it yields CASSVSISGTGELFF.

The chain has TRBV12-3 or TRBV12-4 and TRBJ1-2; D gene uncertain. This CDR3 has 13 residues. The ends were cut back, 3 bases at V and 6 bases at J, with 11 bases in the middle. CDR3 nucleotide sequence: TGTGCCAGCAGTTTTTTAGAGTACAATGGCTACACCTTC. Its translation: CASSFLEYNGYTF.

CDR3 DNA sequence: TGTGCCAGCAGTGGACCAGCGAACACTGAAGCTTTCTTT. This codes for CASSGPANTEAFF. The J gene is TRBJ1-1, the V gene TRBV25-1, with D unclear. This CDR3 spans 13 amino acids. With 4 bases removed from V and 1 base from J, the gap between germline ends came to 7 bases. Germline-derived CDR1 and CDR2 are MGHDK and SYGVNS.

J is TRBJ2-1 and V is TRBV27, with TRBD2 identical over 9 bases. Germline trimming cut 5 bases from V and 7 bases from J; bases unmatched to any gene: 6. Per the germline V gene, CDR1 is MNHEY and CDR2 is SMNVEV (reference sequence). This CDR3 comprises 14 residues. CDR3 sequence reads: CASSRLAGRNEQFF. CDR3 DNA sequence: TGTGCCAGCAGTCGCCTAGCGGGACGGAATGAGCAGTTCTTC.

The chain employs TRBV11-2 and TRBJ2-1; D remains unclear. The germline V and J ends were trimmed by 4 bases and 6 bases, with 13 bases remaining between them. The CDR3 spans 14 residues. Germline CDR1 SGHAT, CDR2 FQNNGV. CDR3 DNA: TGTGCCAGCAGCTCCGACTCGTGGGGCAATGAGCAGTTCTTC. Translated, it gives CASSSDSWGNEQFF.

The chain employs TRBV12-3 or TRBV12-4 and TRBJ2-5; D may match TRBD1 or TRBD2 (5 bases each). CDR3 size: 15 residues. Trimming pared 5 bases from V and 5 bases from J, leaving 18 bases between. The CDR3 reads CASSPSLGDGETQYF. In DNA form, the CDR3 reads TGTGCCAGCAGTCCCTCCCTAGGGGACGGGGAGACCCAGTACTTC.

This chain joins TRBV2 and TRBJ2-1; D perhaps matches TRBD2 (7 bases). V was shortened by 2 bases and J by 4 bases, with 21 bases between the two germline ends. CDR3 size: 18 residues. CDR1 is SNHLY and CDR2 is FYNNEI in the germline V gene. In nucleotides, the CDR3 is TGTGCCAGCAGTGAATGGGAGGGGCGGAAGAGGGGGTACAATGAGCAGTTCTTC. This sequence encodes CASSEWEGRKRGYNEQFF.

The rearrangement links TRBV5-4 to TRBJ2-1; no clear D gene. Germline lookup yields CDR1 SGHNT and CDR2 YYREEE (reference sequence). Trimming stripped 0 bases from V and 3 bases from J, with 7 bases between. CDR3 size: 14 residues. Here the CDR3 DNA reads TGTGCCAGCAGCTTGGATTCCGGCTACAATGAGCAGTTCTTC. Protein: CASSLDSGYNEQFF.

The gene calls are TRBV24-1 and TRBJ2-1, with 10 bases aligning to TRBD2. This CDR3 has 17 amino acids. Trimming removed 3 bases from V and 9 bases from J; junction bases left unmatched: 13. Per the germline V gene, CDR1 is KGHDR and CDR2 is SFDVKD. The DNA for the CDR3 is TGTGCCACCAGTGATCCCTTGACTAGCGGGCCCGGAGGTGAGCAGTTCTTC. Residues: CATSDPLTSGPGGEQFF.

V usage is TRBV11-2 and J usage is TRBJ2-6; tentatively, D is TRBD2 (5 bases). V lost 4 bases and J lost 4, with 8 bases in between. Germline V gives CDR1 SGHAT, CDR2 FQNNGV. The CDR3 has 14 residues. CDR3 residues: CASSSTGGANVLTF. The CDR3 DNA follows: TGTGCCAGCAGCTCCACGGGAGGGGCCAACGTCCTGACTTTC.

This clonotype was seen a handful of times. The chain combines TRBV5-1 with TRBJ1-5; D is ambiguous. The V and J ends lost 5 bases and 5 bases respectively, with 20 bases between them. CDR3 length equals 16 residues. Germline V gene data show CDR1 as SGHRS and CDR2 as YFSETQ. The CDR3 coding sequence is TGCGCCAGCAGTCCCGAGGGAGGCCACCACTATCAGCCCCAGCATTTT. Protein: CASSPEGGHHYQPQHF.

This clonotype was observed a single time. CDR3 residues: CASSQDLGQGGSYEQYF. CDR3 DNA sequence: TGCGCCAGCAGCCAAGATCTCGGACAGGGGGGCTCCTACGAGCAGTACTTC. The rearrangement uses TRBV4-1 and TRBJ2-7, with TRBD1 matching over 10 bases. Looked up from germline, CDR1 is MGHRA and CDR2 is YSYEKL. The CDR3 contains 17 residues. V shed 0 bases and J 0 bases; nucleotides not matched to a gene: 5.

This clonotype has only a few counts. This chain connects TRBV6-6 to TRBJ2-3; possible D gene TRBD1, 6 bases. The CDR3 runs 16 residues. CDR1 MNHNY and CDR2 SVGAGI come from the germline V gene (reference sequence). V lost 0 bases, J lost 4 bases, and 14 bases lay in between. For the CDR3, the DNA is TGTGCCAGCAGTTACTCGGGACACCAGCACGCAGATACGCAGTATTTT. Its protein product is CASSYSGHQHADTQYF.

This clonotype was recorded a few times. The genes are TRBV5-6 and TRBJ1-2; the D is unclear. Trimming stripped 3 bases from V and 4 bases from J, with 13 bases between. Germline CDR1 and CDR2: SGHDT and YYEEEE. This CDR3 has 14 residues. The DNA for the CDR3 is TGTGCCAGCAGCTCCGCGCAGGTTTTCTATGGCTACACCTTC. It translates to CASSSAQVFYGYTF.

The J gene is TRBJ2-7, the V gene TRBV20-1; D is unclear. The germline V gene has CDR1 DFQATT and CDR2 SNEGSKA (reference sequence). This CDR3 contains 12 residues. V gave up 6 bases and J gave up 4 bases, with 13 bases separating them. CDR3 nucleotide sequence: TGCAGTGCGAAGACCCGCATTTACGAGCAGTACTTC. Translating gives CSAKTRIYEQYF.

This clonotype was seen more than once but under ten times. The chain combines TRBV18 with TRBJ2-3; D is unresolved. In germline, CDR1 is KGHSH, CDR2 LQKENI. This CDR3 is 14 amino acids long. Between the trimmed V and J ends, which lost 4 bases and 4 bases, there was a span of 12 bases. As DNA, the CDR3 is TGTGCCAGCTCACGATCCCTTAGTGCAGATACGCAGTATTTT. Its translation: CASSRSLSADTQYF.

This clonotype has a handful of counts. The chain carries TRBV7-6 and TRBJ1-6; no definite D call. The length of the CDR3 is 15 residues. Germline V gives CDR1 SGHVS, CDR2 FNYEAQ. V was shortened by 1 base and J by 3 bases, with 7 bases between the two germline ends. Written as DNA, the CDR3 is TGTGCCAGCAGCTTAGGCGACGGCTATAATTCACCCCTCCACTTT. Protein product: CASSLGDGYNSPLHF.

A few counts support this clonotype. The V call is TRBV5-1, the J call TRBJ2-1, with D perhaps TRBD2 (6 bases). The CDR3 totals 13 residues. Trimming removed 2 bases from V and 7 bases from J, with 10 bases in between. Germline V gives CDR1 SGHRS, CDR2 YFSETQ. CDR3 DNA sequence: TGCGCCAGCAGCTTCCGGGAGCTAAATGAGCAGTTCTTC. Encoded protein: CASSFRELNEQFF.

The V call is TRBV14, the J call TRBJ2-1, with 9 bases matching TRBD1. The CDR3 is 14 residues long. The germline CDR1 and CDR2 sequences are SGHDN and FVKESK. Losses at the gene ends were 5 bases for V and 9 bases for J; bases not matched to a gene: 8. Here the CDR3 reads CASSTYRGRVEQFF. The CDR3 nucleotides are TGTGCCAGCAGCACTTACAGGGGGCGAGTTGAGCAGTTCTTC.

The chain combines TRBV7-9 with TRBJ1-1; 7 bases agree with TRBD1. CDR1 and CDR2 (germline): SEHNR, FQNEAQ (reference sequence). With 5 bases clipped from V and 1 base from J, the junction kept 7 bases outside the gene matches. This CDR3 region has 15 residues. The CDR3 sequence: CASSQQRQGNTEAFF. The CDR3 bases are TGTGCCAGCAGCCAACAGAGACAGGGGAACACTGAAGCTTTCTTT.

The chain combines TRBV11-2 with TRBJ2-7; D is uncertain. The germline V gene encodes CDR1 SGHAT and CDR2 FQNNGV. V lost 6 bases, J lost 1 base, and 25 bases lay in between. This CDR3 is built from 18 residues. The CDR3 sequence: CASRNFIRNRQESYEQYF. The CDR3 coding sequence is TGTGCCAGCAGAAATTTCATTCGTAACAGACAAGAGTCCTACGAGCAGTACTTC.

The chain links TRBV20-1 to TRBJ2-1; TRBD2 matches 7 bases. The V gene's germline CDR1 is DFQATT and CDR2 SNEGSKA (reference sequence). The CDR3 has 14 residues. J was trimmed by 4 bases and V by 3 bases; bases with no gene match: 6. The CDR3 bases are TGCAGTGCTAGCTCCGGGACTACATACAATGAGCAGTTCTTC. It translates to CSASSGTTYNEQFF.